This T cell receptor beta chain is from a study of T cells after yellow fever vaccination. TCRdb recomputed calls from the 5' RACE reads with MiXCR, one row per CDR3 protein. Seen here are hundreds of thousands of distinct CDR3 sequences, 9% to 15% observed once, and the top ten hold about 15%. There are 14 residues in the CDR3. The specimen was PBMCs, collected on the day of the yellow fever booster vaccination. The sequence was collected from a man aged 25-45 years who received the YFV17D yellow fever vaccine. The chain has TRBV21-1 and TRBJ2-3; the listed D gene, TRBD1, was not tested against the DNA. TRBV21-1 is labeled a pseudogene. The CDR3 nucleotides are TGTGCCAGCTGCACTTCGTCCCGAGCAGATACGCAGTATTTT. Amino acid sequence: CASCTSSRADTQYF.